The next 10 T cell receptor beta chains were all read from a single sample in a study of regulatory T cells in long-lasting Graves disease. Described time point: persistent/refractory GD, antithyroid drugs over 5 years with positive TRAb. The TCR library was made from RNA extracted from PBMCs. iRepertoire HTBI primers and Arm-PCR of CDR3 regions built TCR beta libraries. MiXCR, applied by TCRdb to the multiplex PCR reads, yields one record per CDR3 protein. The sample has hundreds of thousands of distinct CDR3 sequences; less than 25% are singletons. Material: peripheral blood mononuclear cells (PBMCs), obtained when the disease was refractory, from a patient treated with antithyroid drugs. These receptors were obtained from a female donor with Graves disease.

In this sample, this clonotype turned up many times. V usage is TRBV12-3 or TRBV12-4 and J usage is TRBJ2-7, with 12 nucleotides matching TRBD2. With V trimmed by 6 bases and J by 3 bases, 6 bases remained unmatched. The CDR3 extends over 15 amino acids. Written as DNA, the CDR3 is TGTGCCAGCAGCTTCGGACTAGCGGGAAGCTACGAGCAGTACTTC. This encodes CASSFGLAGSYEQYF.

This clonotype was recorded at least ten times. The rearrangement joins TRBV7-8 to TRBJ2-5; 7 positions agree with TRBD1. From germline, CDR1 is SGHVS and CDR2 FQNEAQ. V shed 5 bases and J 4 bases; nucleotides not matched to a gene: 13. The CDR3 totals 16 residues. CDR3 bases: TGTGCCAGCAGCCCAGACAGGGAGCGGCATTCAGAGACCCAGTACTTC. Translating it yields CASSPDRERHSETQYF.

The chain carries TRBV12-3 or TRBV12-4 and TRBJ1-2; D might be TRBD1 (5 bases). The CDR3 runs to 14 residues. V was trimmed by 4 bases and J by 5 bases, leaving 14 bases between them. CDR3 in DNA: TGTGCCAGCAGTTATGACCTGGGGCTATATGGCTACACCTTC. This translates into CASSYDLGLYGYTF.

The sample holds a few counts of this clonotype. The chain links TRBV25-1 to TRBJ2-7; D is unclear. Trimming removed 8 bases at V and 3 bases at J, with 14 bases between. Germline assignment: CDR1 MGHDK and CDR2 SYGVNS. This CDR3 spans 13 amino acids. CDR3 coding DNA: TGTGCCAGCCTAAACTCCGGAAACTACGAGCAGTACTTC. As protein: CASLNSGNYEQYF.

This clonotype turned up a few times. V gene TRBV19 combines with J gene TRBJ2-7, with 7 bases matching TRBD1. V lost 3 bases and J lost 2; bases outside the gene matches: 7. The CDR3 consists of 15 residues. Germline V gene lookup returns CDR1 LNHDA and CDR2 SQIVND (reference sequence). The CDR3 region is CASSMWTGVAYEQYF. In DNA form, the CDR3 reads TGTGCCAGTAGTATGTGGACAGGCGTCGCCTACGAGCAGTACTTC. The entire variable domain, with the rest obtained from reference TRBV19 and TRBJ2-7, is as follows: DGGITQSPKYLFRKEGQNVTLSCEQNLNHDAMYWYRQDPGQGLRLIYYSQIVNDFQKGDIAEGYSVSREKKESFPLTVTSAQKNPTAFYLCASSMWTGVAYEQYFGPGTRLTVT.

This clonotype was detected ten times or more. The chain employs TRBV12-3 or TRBV12-4 and TRBJ1-4, with 8 bases aligning to TRBD1. Losses at the gene ends were 5 bases for V and 8 bases for J; bases not matched to a gene: 7. The CDR3 covers 14 residues. As DNA, the CDR3 is TGTGCCAGCAGTCGGACAGGGAGTAGGGAAAAACTGTTTTTT. Protein sequence: CASSRTGSREKLFF.

This clonotype was observed many times. The chain couples TRBV2 to TRBJ1-2; a possible D gene is TRBD1 (6 bases). The CDR3 has 14 amino acids. Germline assignment: CDR1 SNHLY and CDR2 FYNNEI. Between the trimmed V and J ends, which lost 7 bases and 0 bases, there was a span of 12 bases. The CDR3 coding sequence is TGTGCCAGCACCCGGACAGCAACTAACTATGGCTACACCTTC. Translation gives CASTRTATNYGYTF.

In this sample, this clonotype turned up many times. V is TRBV15 and J is TRBJ2-7; 13 bases are shared with TRBD2. The V gene end was trimmed by 3 bases and the J gene end by 2 bases; junction bases not matched to a gene: 13. Germline CDR1 and CDR2: LNHNV and YYDKDF (reference sequence). The CDR3 contains 19 residues. CDR3: CATSRETSGRSLVAYEQYF. In DNA, the CDR3 is TGTGCCACCAGCAGGGAGACTAGCGGGAGGTCCCTAGTGGCCTACGAGCAGTACTTC.

The rearrangement joins TRBV4-1 to TRBJ1-1; TRBD1 matches 11 bases. J lost 2 bases, V lost 4 bases, and 6 bases had no gene match. Per the germline V gene, CDR1 is MGHRA and CDR2 is YSYEKL. The CDR3 consists of 16 residues. CDR3 sequence (DNA): TGCGCCAGCAGCCCTGGGACAGGGGGAATCAACACTGAAGCTTTCTTT. This encodes CASSPGTGGINTEAFF.

The chain couples TRBV10-1 to TRBJ2-3, with 9 bases matching TRBD2. This CDR3 contains 14 residues. V lost 7 bases, J lost 6 bases, and 8 bases stayed unmatched. The germline V gene encodes CDR1 WNHNN and CDR2 SYGVQD (reference sequence). CDR3 loop: CASTPGLASDTQYF. CDR3 nucleotide sequence: TGCGCCAGCACCCCGGGACTAGCATCCGATACGCAGTATTTT.